A single sample is the source of the 19 T cell receptor beta chains below, sequenced in a study of shared clonotypes between healthy human individuals. Here immunoSEQ multiplex PCR was the method, and the copy in TCRdb shows in-frame clones only, minus some. The repertoire consists of 700,000 to 950,000 clones, with 96% occurring once and the leading ten covering under 0.25%. It was CD45RO-negative cells, positively selected for CCR7, that made up naive CD8 cells, with terminally differentiated effector memory CD45RA+ cells excluded. The sample comprised naive CD8+ T cells sorted from blood. All receptors come from a man aged 25-45 years in good health.

The chain is built from TRBV7-2 and TRBJ2-1; unclear D gene. The CDR3 has 17 amino acids. V was shortened by 5 bases and J by 0 bases, with 17 bases between the two germline ends. In germline, CDR1 is SGHTA, CDR2 FQGNSA. The CDR3: CASSRLVLVSSYNEQFF. The CDR3 DNA reads TGTGCCAGCAGCCGTTTGGTACTCGTGAGCTCCTACAATGAGCAGTTCTTC.

The rearrangement uses TRBV7-6 and TRBJ2-5; no clear D gene. Deletions cut 1 base from V and 1 base from J, with 7 bases between. CDR1 is SGHVS and CDR2 is FNYEAQ in the germline V gene. There are 14 residues in the CDR3. CDR3 in amino acids: CASSLVFSQETQYF. The CDR3, as DNA: TGTGCCAGCAGCTTAGTATTTAGCCAAGAGACCCAGTACTTC.

The gene calls are TRBV13 and TRBJ2-2; TRBD2 matches 10 bases. The V and J ends lost 1 base and 2 bases, in that order; junction bases with no gene match: 10. The CDR3 totals 19 residues. Germline V gene data show CDR1 as PRHDT and CDR2 as FYEKMQ (reference sequence). Here the CDR3 reads CASSLVFRSSGGNTGELFF. The CDR3 region has the DNA TGTGCCAGCAGCTTAGTGTTCAGGTCTAGCGGGGGTAACACCGGGGAGCTGTTTTTT.

The chain is built from TRBV9 and TRBJ2-1; maybe TRBD2 (5 bases). V lost 0 bases and J 3 bases, leaving 7 bases between the germline ends. Germline CDR1 reads SGDLS; CDR2 reads YYNGEE. CDR3 length: 14 amino acids. CDR3 nucleotide sequence: TGTGCCAGCAGCGTAGGAGGGCGCTACAATGAGCAGTTCTTC. Translation: CASSVGGRYNEQFF.

V usage is TRBV11-2 and J usage is TRBJ2-2; TRBD1 aligns across 7 bases. V shed 5 bases and J 5 bases; nucleotides not matched to a gene: 11. Germline lookup yields CDR1 SGHAT and CDR2 FQNNGV. The CDR3 loop spans 16 amino acids. The CDR3 bases are TGTGCCAGCAGCGTTCCCGAGACAGGGTGGACCGGGGAGCTGTTTTTT. It is translated as CASSVPETGWTGELFF.

The chain links TRBV14 to TRBJ1-1, with D possibly TRBD1 on 6 matching bases. The ends were cut back, 4 bases at V and 1 base at J, with 13 bases in the middle. Germline V gives CDR1 SGHDN, CDR2 FVKESK. The CDR3 loop spans 15 amino acids. The CDR3 loop reads CASSPLDRPNTEAFF. The CDR3 nucleotides read TGTGCCAGCAGCCCCTTGGACAGACCGAACACTGAAGCTTTCTTT.

A word on this clone: One end of the junction varies from germline; a read error may be responsible. This chain uses TRBV7-7 with TRBJ2-2, with TRBD2 as a possible D gene (6 bases). This CDR3 spans 16 amino acids. In germline, CDR1 is SSHAT, CDR2 FNYEAQ (reference sequence). CDR3 loop: CASSPRIGGDTGELFF. The CDR3 bases are TGTGCTAGCAGCCCCCGCATCGGGGGAGACACCGGGGAGCTGTTTTTT.

The chain couples TRBV10-2 to TRBJ2-3, with unresolved D. The CDR3 totals 15 residues. Germline CDR1 and CDR2: WSHSY and SAAADI. Trimming shortened V by 0 bases and J by 6 bases, and 13 bases separated the two germline ends. CDR3 DNA: TGCGCCAGCAGTGAGTCTATCCCGTCGGGCGATACGCAGTATTTT. It is translated as CASSESIPSGDTQYF.

This chain joins TRBV25-1 and TRBJ2-7; D unclear. Germline V CDR1 and CDR2: MGHDK, SYGVNS. Deletions cut 6 bases from V and 5 bases from J, with 20 bases between. This CDR3 contains 15 residues. This CDR3 is CASSAPPGLVNEQYF. DNA for the CDR3: TGTGCCAGCAGCGCCCCCCCCGGGCTGGTGAACGAGCAGTACTTC.

V is TRBV7-2 and J is TRBJ2-1; D unresolved. Germline-derived CDR1 and CDR2 are SGHTA and FQGNSA. V lost 1 base, J lost 6 bases, and 10 bases lay in between. The CDR3 length is 14 residues. CDR3 amino acids: CASSLGLAGNEQFF. The DNA of the CDR3 is TGTGCCAGCAGCTTAGGCTTGGCAGGCAATGAGCAGTTCTTC.

The chain recombines TRBV4-3 with TRBJ1-1; a possible D gene is TRBD1 (6 bases). CDR1 is LGHNA, CDR2 YSLEER, per germline. V lost 0 bases to trimming and J lost 6 bases, with 14 bases between them. The CDR3 spans 15 residues. CDR3 protein: CASSQDHQGSAEAFF. The CDR3 region has the DNA TGCGCCAGCAGCCAAGATCATCAGGGGAGCGCTGAAGCTTTCTTT.

The chain employs TRBV28 and TRBJ2-2, with D unclear. V was shortened by 6 bases and J by 7 bases, with 3 bases between the two germline ends. Germline V CDR1 and CDR2: MDHEN, SYDVKM. CDR3 length equals 10 residues. CDR3 sequence reads: CASSHGELFF. Here the CDR3 DNA reads TGTGCCAGCAGCCACGGGGAGCTGTTTTTT. Using reference TRBV28 and TRBJ2-2 for the parts outside the CDR3, the full variable domain is DVKVTQSSRYLVKRTGEKVFLECVQDMDHENMFWYRQDPGLGLRLIYFSYDVKMKEKGDIPEGYSVSREKKERFSLILESASTNQTSMYLCASSHGELFFGEGSRLTVL.

The CDR3 DNA is TGTGCCAGCAGCTTGTATGGTAACGAGCAGTACTTC. Its protein product is CASSLYGNEQYF. This chain uses TRBV7-8 with TRBJ2-7; D unresolved. V lost 3 bases and J 5 bases, leaving 8 bases between the germline ends. This CDR3 region has 12 residues. Germline lookup yields CDR1 SGHVS and CDR2 FQNEAQ.

The chain is built from TRBV30 and TRBJ2-5; tentatively, D is TRBD1 (6 bases). The CDR3 contains 14 residues. V dropped 1 base and J dropped 1 base, with 10 bases sitting between them. Germline CDR1 reads GTSNPN; CDR2 reads SVGIG (reference sequence). This chain's CDR3 is CAWSDQGLQETQYF. The CDR3 DNA sequence: TGTGCCTGGAGTGACCAGGGGCTCCAAGAGACCCAGTACTTC.

On this clone: The sample contains more than one DNA sequence encoding this CDR3. The chain combines TRBV7-9 with TRBJ1-1, with TRBD1 as a possible D gene (5 bases). V was trimmed by 1 base and J by 1 base, leaving 7 bases between them. Germline CDR1 reads SEHNR; CDR2 reads FQNEAQ (reference sequence). This CDR3 region has 14 residues. CDR3 sequence: CASSLGQGNTEAFF. CDR3 DNA sequence: TGTGCCAGCAGCTTAGGTCAGGGGAACACTGAAGCTTTCTTT.

This chain uses TRBV7-9 with TRBJ2-3; unclear D gene. The CDR3 extends over 13 amino acids. Germline CDR1 SEHNR, CDR2 FQNEAQ (reference sequence). Trimming removed 1 base from V and 11 bases from J, with 13 bases in between. CDR3 nucleotides: TGTGCCAGCAGCTTAGTTACCTCCCTGGGGCAGTATTTT. Translated, it gives CASSLVTSLGQYF.

The V and J genes are TRBV28 and TRBJ2-7, with TRBD2 matching over 8 bases. The V segment lost 8 bases and the J segment 0 bases; nucleotides outside the gene matches: 6. The length of the CDR3 is 14 residues. CDR1 and CDR2 from the germline V gene are MDHEN and SYDVKM. The DNA of the CDR3 is TGTGCCAGCCATGGCGGGAGGAGCTCCTACGAGCAGTACTTC. This sequence encodes CASHGGRSSYEQYF.

The rearrangement uses TRBV27 and TRBJ2-3; 13 nucleotides agree with TRBD2. The trim removed 0 bases at V and 14 bases at J, leaving 5 bases unmatched. CDR1 and CDR2 from the germline V gene are MNHEY and SMNVEV (reference sequence). The CDR3 extends over 14 amino acids. This CDR3 reads CASSLSGLAGEWYF. The CDR3 coding sequence is TGTGCCAGCAGTTTATCAGGACTAGCGGGAGAGTGGTATTTT.

CDR3 amino acids: CASSLLAGTATGELFF. CDR3 nucleotide sequence: TGTGCCAGCAGCTTACTAGCCGGGACGGCCACCGGGGAGCTGTTTTTT. V is TRBV7-9 and J is TRBJ2-2; the D call may be TRBD1 or TRBD2 (5 bases each). Trimming left V 2 bases short and J 4 bases short, with 14 bases between. This CDR3 is built from 16 residues. The germline V gene encodes CDR1 SEHNR and CDR2 FQNEAQ (reference sequence).